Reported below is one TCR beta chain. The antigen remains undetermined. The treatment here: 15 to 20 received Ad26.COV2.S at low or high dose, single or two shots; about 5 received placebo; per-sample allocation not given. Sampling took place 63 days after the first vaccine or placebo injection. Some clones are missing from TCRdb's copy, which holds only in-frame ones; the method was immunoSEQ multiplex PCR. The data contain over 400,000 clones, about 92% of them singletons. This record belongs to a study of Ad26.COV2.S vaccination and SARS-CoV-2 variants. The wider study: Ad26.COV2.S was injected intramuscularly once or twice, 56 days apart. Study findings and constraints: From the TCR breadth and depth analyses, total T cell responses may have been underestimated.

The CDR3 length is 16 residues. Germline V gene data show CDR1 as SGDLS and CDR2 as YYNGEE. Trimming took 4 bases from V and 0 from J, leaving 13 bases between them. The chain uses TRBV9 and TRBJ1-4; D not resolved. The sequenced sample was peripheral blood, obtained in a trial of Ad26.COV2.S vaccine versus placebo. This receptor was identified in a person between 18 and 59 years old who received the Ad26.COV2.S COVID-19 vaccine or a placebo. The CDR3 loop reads CASSKALVATNEKLFF. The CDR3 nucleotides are TGTGCCAGCAGCAAGGCCCTAGTTGCAACTAATGAAAAACTGTTTTTT. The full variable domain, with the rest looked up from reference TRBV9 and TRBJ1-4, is DSGVTQTPKHLITATGQRVTLRCSPRSGDLSVYWYQQSLDQGLQFLIQYYNGEERAKGNILERFSAQQFPDLHSELNLSSLELGDSALYFCASSKALVATNEKLFFGSGTQLSVL.